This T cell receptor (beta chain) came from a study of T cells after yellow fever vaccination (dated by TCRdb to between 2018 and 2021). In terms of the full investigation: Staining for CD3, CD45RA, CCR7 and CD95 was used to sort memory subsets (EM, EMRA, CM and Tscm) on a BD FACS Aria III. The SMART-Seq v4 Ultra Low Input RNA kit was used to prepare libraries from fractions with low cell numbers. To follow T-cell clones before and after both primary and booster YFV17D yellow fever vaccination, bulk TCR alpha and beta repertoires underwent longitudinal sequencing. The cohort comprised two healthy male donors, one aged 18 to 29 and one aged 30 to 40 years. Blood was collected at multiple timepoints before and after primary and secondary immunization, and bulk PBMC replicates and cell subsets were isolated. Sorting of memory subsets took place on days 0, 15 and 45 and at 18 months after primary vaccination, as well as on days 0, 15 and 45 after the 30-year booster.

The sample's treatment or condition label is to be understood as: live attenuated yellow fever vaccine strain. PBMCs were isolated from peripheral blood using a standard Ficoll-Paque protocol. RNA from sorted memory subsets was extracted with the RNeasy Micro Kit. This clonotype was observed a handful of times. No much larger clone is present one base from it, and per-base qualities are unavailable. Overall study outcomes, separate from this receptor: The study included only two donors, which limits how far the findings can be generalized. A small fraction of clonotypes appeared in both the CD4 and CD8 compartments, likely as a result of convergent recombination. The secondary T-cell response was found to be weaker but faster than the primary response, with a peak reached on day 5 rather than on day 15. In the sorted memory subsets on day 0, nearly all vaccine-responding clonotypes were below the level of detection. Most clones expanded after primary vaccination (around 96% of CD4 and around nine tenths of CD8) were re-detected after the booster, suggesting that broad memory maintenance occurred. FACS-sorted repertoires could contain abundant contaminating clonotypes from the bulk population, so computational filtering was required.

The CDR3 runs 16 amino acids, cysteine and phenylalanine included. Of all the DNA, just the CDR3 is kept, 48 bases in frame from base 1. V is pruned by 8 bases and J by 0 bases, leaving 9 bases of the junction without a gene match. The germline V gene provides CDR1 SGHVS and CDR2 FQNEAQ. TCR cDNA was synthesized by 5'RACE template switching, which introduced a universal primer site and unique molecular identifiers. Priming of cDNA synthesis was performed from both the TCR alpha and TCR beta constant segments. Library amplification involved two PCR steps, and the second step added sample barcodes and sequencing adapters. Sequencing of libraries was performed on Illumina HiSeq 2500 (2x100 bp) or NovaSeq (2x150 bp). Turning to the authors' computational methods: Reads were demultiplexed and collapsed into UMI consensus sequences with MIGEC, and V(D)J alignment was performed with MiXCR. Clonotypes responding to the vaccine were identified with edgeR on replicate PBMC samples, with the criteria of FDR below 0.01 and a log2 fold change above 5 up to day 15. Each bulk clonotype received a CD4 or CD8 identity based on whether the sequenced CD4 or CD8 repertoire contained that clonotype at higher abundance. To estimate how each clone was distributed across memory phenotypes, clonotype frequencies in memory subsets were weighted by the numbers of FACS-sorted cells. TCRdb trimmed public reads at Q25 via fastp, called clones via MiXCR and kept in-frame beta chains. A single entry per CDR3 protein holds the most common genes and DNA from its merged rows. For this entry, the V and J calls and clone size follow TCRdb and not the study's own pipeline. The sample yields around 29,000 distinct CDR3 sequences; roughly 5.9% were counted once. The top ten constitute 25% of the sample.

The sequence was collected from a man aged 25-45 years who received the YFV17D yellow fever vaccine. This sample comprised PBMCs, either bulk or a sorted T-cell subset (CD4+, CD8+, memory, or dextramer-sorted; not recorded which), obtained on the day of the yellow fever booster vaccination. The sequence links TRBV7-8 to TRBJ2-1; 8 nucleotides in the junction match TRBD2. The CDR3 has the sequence CASGTSHFSSYNEQFF. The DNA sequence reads TGTGCCAGCGGGACTAGTCATTTTAGCTCCTACAATGAGCAGTTCTTC. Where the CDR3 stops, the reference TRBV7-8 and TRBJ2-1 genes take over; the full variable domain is GAGVSQSPRYKVAKRGQDVALRCDPISGHVSLFWYQQALGQGPEFLTYFQNEAQLDKSGLPSDRFFAERPEGSVSTLKIQRTQQEDSAVYLCASGTSHFSSYNEQFFGPGTRLTVL.